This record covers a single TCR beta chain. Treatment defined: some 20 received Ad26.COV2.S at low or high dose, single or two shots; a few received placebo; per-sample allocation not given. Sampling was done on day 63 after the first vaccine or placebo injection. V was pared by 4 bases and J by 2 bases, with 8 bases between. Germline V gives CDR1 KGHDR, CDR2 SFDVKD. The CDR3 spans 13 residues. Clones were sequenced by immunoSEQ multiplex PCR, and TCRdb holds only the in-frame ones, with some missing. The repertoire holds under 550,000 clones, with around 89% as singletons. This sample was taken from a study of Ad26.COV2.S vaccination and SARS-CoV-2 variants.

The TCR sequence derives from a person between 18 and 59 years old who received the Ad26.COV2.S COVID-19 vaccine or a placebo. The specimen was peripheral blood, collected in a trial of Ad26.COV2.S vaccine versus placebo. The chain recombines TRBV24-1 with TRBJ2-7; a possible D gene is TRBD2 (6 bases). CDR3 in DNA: TGTGCCACCAGTGAGGGGAGGACCTACGAGCAGTACTTC. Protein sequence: CATSEGRTYEQYF.